These 8 T cell receptor beta chains originate from one sample sequenced in a study of neoadjuvant anti-PD-1 for oral cavity cancer. Some clones are missing from TCRdb's copy, which holds only in-frame ones; the method was immunoSEQ multiplex PCR. The sample records more than 10,000 clones, 70% to 75% being singletons. Sample time point: after neoadjuvant nivolumab, at surgical resection. Specimen: PBMCs, collected after nivolumab (anti-PD-1) treatment. The receptor source for this set is a person between 35 and 79 years old with oral cavity squamous cell carcinoma.

The chain links TRBV6-6 to TRBJ2-7, with D hard to call. V was shortened by 7 bases and J by 0 bases, with 10 bases between the two germline ends. The germline gives CDR1 MNHNY, CDR2 SVGAGI (reference sequence). The length of the CDR3 is 13 residues. The CDR3 nucleotides are TGTGCCAGCACCCCCACTGGCTCCTACGAGCAGTACTTC. Protein sequence: CASTPTGSYEQYF.

This clone came up a few times. This rearrangement joins TRBV19 to TRBJ1-1; D uncertain. The V gene lost 8 bases and the J gene lost 1 base, with 14 bases spanning the gap. The CDR3 covers 14 residues. From germline, CDR1 is LNHDA and CDR2 SQIVND (reference sequence). CDR3 loop: CASGFREPNTEAFF. The CDR3 bases are TGTGCCAGTGGCTTCAGAGAACCGAACACTGAAGCTTTCTTT.

The chain links TRBV19 to TRBJ2-1; 8 bases agree with TRBD1. CDR3 length equals 17 residues. Trimming cost V 3 bases and J 0 bases; bases outside gene matches: 7. Germline-derived CDR1 and CDR2 are LNHDA and SQIVND (reference sequence). The CDR3 bases are TGTGCCAGTAGTATCGGGACAGGACGGAGCTCCTACAATGAGCAGTTCTTC. This gives the protein CASSIGTGRSSYNEQFF. The full variable domain, completed using reference TRBV19 and TRBJ2-1, is DGGITQSPKYLFRKEGQNVTLSCEQNLNHDAMYWYRQDPGQGLRLIYYSQIVNDFQKGDIAEGYSVSREKKESFPLTVTSAQKNPTAFYLCASSIGTGRSSYNEQFFGPGTRLTVL.

The chain links TRBV7-3 to TRBJ2-1; 12 nucleotides match TRBD2. Germline CDR1 and CDR2: SGHTA and FQGTGA. The junction had 4 bases not matched to a gene; V was cut back by 1 base and J by 9 bases. The CDR3 sequence is 15 residues long. As DNA, the CDR3 is TGTGCCAGCAGCTTAAGACTAGCGGGAGCAGCTGAGCAGTTCTTC. Its translation is CASSLRLAGAAEQFF.

This rearrangement joins TRBV7-2 to TRBJ1-1; no reliable D call. V lost 2 bases and J lost 4, with 11 bases in between. The germline CDR1 and CDR2 sequences are SGHTA and FQGNSA. This CDR3 is 14 amino acids long. CDR3 residues: CASSLQYSLTEAFF. CDR3 DNA: TGTGCCAGCAGCTTACAATACTCGCTCACTGAAGCTTTCTTT.

A single count supports this clone. The V and J genes are TRBV30 and TRBJ1-5; D is undetermined. Germline values: CDR1 GTSNPN, CDR2 SVGIG (reference sequence). Trimming stripped 1 base from V and 1 base from J, with 5 bases between. This CDR3 region has 13 residues. The CDR3 region is CAWSGRSNQPQHF. DNA for the CDR3: TGTGCCTGGAGTGGACGCAGCAATCAGCCCCAGCATTTT.

J is TRBJ1-2 and V is TRBV5-8; the D is unclear. Trimming shortened V by 4 bases and J by 1 base, and 11 bases separated the two germline ends. This CDR3 region has 14 residues. Per germline, CDR1 SGHTS and CDR2 YDEGEE. In nucleotides, the CDR3 is TGTGCCAGCAGCCCCCTAATGGATAACTATGGCTACACCTTC. Residues: CASSPLMDNYGYTF.

This chain joins TRBV19 and TRBJ2-1, with 14 nucleotides matching TRBD2. Losses at the gene ends were 5 bases for V and 0 bases for J; bases not matched to a gene: 12. This CDR3 comprises 20 residues. CDR1 LNHDA and CDR2 SQIVND come from the germline V gene (reference sequence). This chain's CDR3 is CASSHRALGLAGVSYNEQFF. The CDR3 region has the DNA TGTGCCAGTAGTCATCGGGCCCTGGGACTAGCGGGGGTCTCCTACAATGAGCAGTTCTTC.